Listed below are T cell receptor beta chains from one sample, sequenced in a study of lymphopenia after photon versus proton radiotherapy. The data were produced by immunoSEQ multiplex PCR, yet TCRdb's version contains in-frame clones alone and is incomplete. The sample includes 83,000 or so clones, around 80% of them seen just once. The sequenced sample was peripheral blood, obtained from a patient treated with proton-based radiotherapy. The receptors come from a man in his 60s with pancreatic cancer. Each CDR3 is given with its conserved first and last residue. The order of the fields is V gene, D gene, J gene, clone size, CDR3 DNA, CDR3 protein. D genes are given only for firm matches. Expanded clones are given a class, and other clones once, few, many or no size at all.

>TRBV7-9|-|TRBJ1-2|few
TGTGCCAGCAGCTTAGTCCTTCAGGGGAGTGGTGGCTACACCTTC
CASSLVLQGSGGYTF
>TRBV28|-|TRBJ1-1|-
TGTGCCAGCAGTTTAGGCCTCCCTCAGAACACTGAAGCTTTCTTT
CASSLGLPQNTEAFF
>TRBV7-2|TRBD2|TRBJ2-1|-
TGTGCCAGCAGCTTATGGGCTAGCGGGATTAGGAGTGAGCAGTTCTTC
CASSLWASGIRSEQFF
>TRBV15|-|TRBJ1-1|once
TGTGCCACCAGCCTACAGGGTATGAACACTGAAGCTTTCTTT
CATSLQGMNTEAFF
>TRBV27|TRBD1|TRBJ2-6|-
TGTGCCAGCAGTACAGGGGGCGGGGCCAACGTCCTGACTTTC
CASSTGGGANVLTF
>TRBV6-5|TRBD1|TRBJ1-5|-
TGTGCCAGCACCACAAAGGGACAGGGGGGTCAGCCCCAGCATTTT
CASTTKGQGGQPQHF
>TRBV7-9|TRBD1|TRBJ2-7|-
TGTGCCAGCAGCCGGACGGGACAGGGACCTTCCTACGAGCAGTACTTC
CASSRTGQGPSYEQYF
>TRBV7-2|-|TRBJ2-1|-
TGTGCCAGCAGCGCGGGCCTAGGCCCCAATGAGCAGTTCTTC
CASSAGLGPNEQFF
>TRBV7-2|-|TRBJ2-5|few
TGTGCCAGCAGCTCCGGGACTGCGGAGACCCAGTACTTC
CASSSGTAETQYF
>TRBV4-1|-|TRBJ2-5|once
TGCGCCAGCAGCCAAGTTTTAGGGGAGACCCAGTACTTC
CASSQVLGETQYF
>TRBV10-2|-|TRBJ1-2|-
TGCGCCAGCAGTGAAGACGGAACCTATGGCTACACCTTC
CASSEDGTYGYTF
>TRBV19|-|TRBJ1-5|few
TGTGCCAGTAGTACGCGGCTGAATCAGCCCCAGCATTTT
CASSTRLNQPQHF
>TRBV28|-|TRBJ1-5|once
TGTGCCAGCAGTTTGACCGGACCGTCGGGGGATCAGCCCCAGCATTTT
CASSLTGPSGDQPQHF
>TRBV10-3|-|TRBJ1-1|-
TGTGCCACCCGACGCGGGGGACGGAACACTGAAGCTTTCTTT
CATRRGGRNTEAFF
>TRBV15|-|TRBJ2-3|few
TGTGCCACCAGCGGAGGGGGGAAAACTAGCTACTATACGCAGTATTTT
CATSGGGKTSYYTQYF
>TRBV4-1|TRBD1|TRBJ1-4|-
TGCGCCAGCAGCCAAGAGGAGGGACAGGGGCATGAAAAACTGTTTTTT
CASSQEEGQGHEKLFF
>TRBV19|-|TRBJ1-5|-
TGTGCCAGTAGACAGGGTCCTAACAATCAGCCCCAGCATTTT
CASRQGPNNQPQHF
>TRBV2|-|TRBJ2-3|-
TGTGCCAGCAGTGAGTTAGATACGCAGTATTTT
CASSELDTQYF
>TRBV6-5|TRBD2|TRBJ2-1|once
TGTGCCAGCAGTCCGGGACTAGCGGGATATGGTGAGCAGTTCTTC
CASSPGLAGYGEQFF
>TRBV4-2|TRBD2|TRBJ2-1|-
TGTGCCAGCAGCCAGTTCTTGGGGTCTAGCGGGAGGTTCAATGAGCAGTTCTTC
CASSQFLGSSGRFNEQFF
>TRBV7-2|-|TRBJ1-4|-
TGTGCCAGCAGTAAGACCTTTGGCGAAAAACTGTTTTTT
CASSKTFGEKLFF
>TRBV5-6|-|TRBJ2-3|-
TGTGCCAGCAGCTTGACAGCACGCACAGATACGCAGTATTTT
CASSLTARTDTQYF
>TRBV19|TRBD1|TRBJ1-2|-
TGTGCCAGTAGGACAGGGGGAAACTATGGCTACACCTTC
CASRTGGNYGYTF
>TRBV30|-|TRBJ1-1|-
TGTGCCTGGAGCAACAAGGGACTACCTGACACTGAAGCTTTCTTT
CAWSNKGLPDTEAFF
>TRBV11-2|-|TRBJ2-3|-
TGTGCCAGCAGCTTTAGGAGGCTAACCACAGATACGCAGTATTTT
CASSFRRLTTDTQYF
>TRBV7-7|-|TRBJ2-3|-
TGTGCTAGCAGCCCAGGGGGGGTTGGAGATACGCAGTATTTT
CASSPGGVGDTQYF
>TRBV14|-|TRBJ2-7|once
TGTGCCAGCAGCCAAGCGGGGTCCTACGAGCAGTACTTC
CASSQAGSYEQYF
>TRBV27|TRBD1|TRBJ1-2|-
TGTGCCAGCAGAACTGACAGGGGGCCAGGGGCTAACTATGGCTACACCTTC
CASRTDRGPGANYGYTF
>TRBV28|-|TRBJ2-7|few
TGTGCCAGCAGTTTCGGTCGGTGGGGTAAGCCCTACGAGCAGTACTTC
CASSFGRWGKPYEQYF
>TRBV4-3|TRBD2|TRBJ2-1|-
TGCGCCAGCAGCCAAGACGGGAGGCGGAATGAGCAGTTCTTC
CASSQDGRRNEQFF
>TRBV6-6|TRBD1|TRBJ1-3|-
TGTGCCAGCAGTCCCCGACAGGGGCTCTCTGGAAACACCATATATTTT
CASSPRQGLSGNTIYF
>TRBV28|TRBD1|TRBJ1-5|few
TGTGCCAGCCGTTACTTCTCCGACAGGGGGAACTTCAATCAGCCCCAGCATTTT
CASRYFSDRGNFNQPQHF
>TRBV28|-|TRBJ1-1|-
TGTGCCAGCAGCCCCGATCAGAGGATGAACACTGAAGCTTTCTTT
CASSPDQRMNTEAFF
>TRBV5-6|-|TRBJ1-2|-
TGTGCCAGCAGTCCCGGGACATACACTAACTATGGCTACACCTTC
CASSPGTYTNYGYTF
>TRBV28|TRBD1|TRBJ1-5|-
TGTGCCAGCAGTCCCCAGACAGGGGGCCAGCCCCAGCATTTT
CASSPQTGGQPQHF
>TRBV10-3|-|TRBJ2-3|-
TGTGCTAGCCGGTCAACTAGCACAGATACGCAGTATTTT
CASRSTSTDTQYF
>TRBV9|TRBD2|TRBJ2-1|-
TGTGCCAGCAGCCCCCCGGGACTAGCGCTGGATGAGCAGTTCTTC
CASSPPGLALDEQFF
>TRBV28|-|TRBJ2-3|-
TGTGCCAGCAGTTATCAGGCTAGCACAGATACGCAGTATTTT
CASSYQASTDTQYF
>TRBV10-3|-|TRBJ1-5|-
TGTGCCATCAGAGGGGACCCCGACAGTCAGCCCCAGCATTTT
CAIRGDPDSQPQHF
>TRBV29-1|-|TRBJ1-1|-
TGCAGCGTTTGCAGGGATGGGAACACTGAAGCTTTCTTT
CSVCRDGNTEAFF
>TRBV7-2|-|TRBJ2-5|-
TGTGCCAGCAGCTTAGTGGGCGCACCACATAAAGACTTC
CASSLVGAPHKDF
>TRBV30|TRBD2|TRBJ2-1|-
TGTGCCTCAACCCGGGCTAGCGGATACAATGAGCAGTTCTTC
CASTRASGYNEQFF
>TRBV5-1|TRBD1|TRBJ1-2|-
TGCGCCAGCAGTTCTACGTCGAAGGACAGGGATGGCTACACCTTC
CASSSTSKDRDGYTF
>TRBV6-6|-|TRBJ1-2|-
TGTGCCAGCAGTTACTCCCCCCAGGTCGGCTACACCTTC
CASSYSPQVGYTF
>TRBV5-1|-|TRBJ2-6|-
TGCGCCAGCAGCCCGGGCTTAGAGGTCGGGGCCAACGTCCTGACTTTC
CASSPGLEVGANVLTF
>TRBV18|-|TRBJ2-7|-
TGTGCCAGCTCGAACACCGGGACCTCGCCCGAGCAGTACTTC
CASSNTGTSPEQYF
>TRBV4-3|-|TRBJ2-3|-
TGCGCCAGCAGCCATGACGCAGGCGGCGGAAGCACAGATACGCAGTATTTT
CASSHDAGGGSTDTQYF
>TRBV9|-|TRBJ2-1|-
TGTGCCAGCAGCGTAGGGGTCAGGGTAAAAGAGCAGTTCTTC
CASSVGVRVKEQFF
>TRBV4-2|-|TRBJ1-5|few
TGTGCCAGCAGCCAAGATTGGATGAGTCAGCCCCAGCATTTT
CASSQDWMSQPQHF
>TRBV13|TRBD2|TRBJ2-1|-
TGTGCCAGCAGCACCCAGTTTAAGCTAGCGGGAGTTAATGAGCAGTTCTTC
CASSTQFKLAGVNEQFF
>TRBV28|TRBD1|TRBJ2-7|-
TGTGCCAGCAGACCCCGGGACAGAAGTCCCTACGAGCAGTACTTC
CASRPRDRSPYEQYF
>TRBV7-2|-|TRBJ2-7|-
TGTGCCAGCAGCTCACAGGGCCTTAGCTCCTACGAGCAGTACTTC
CASSSQGLSSYEQYF
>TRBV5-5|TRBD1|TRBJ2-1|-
TGTGCCAGCAGCTTGGTAGGGACAGCCTACAATGAGCAGTTCTTC
CASSLVGTAYNEQFF